This T cell receptor (beta chain) was obtained from a study of CXCR3-negative and CXCR3-positive naive CD8 T cells. Study background: Libraries each contributed about 1.5 +/- 0.3 million TRB reads, for approximately 130 million in total.

Preparation of TRB cDNA libraries relied on 5' RACE carrying UMI labels. TCRdb derives one entry per CDR3 protein from the 5' RACE reads, leaving out DNA. In total, the table holds about 130,000 distinct CDR3 sequences. Study-level findings and limits: Memory CD8+ cells had much lower diversity, and both naive subsets had comparably high diversity. Both naive subsets, CXCR3-negative and CXCR3-positive, displayed similar TRBV-TRBJ usage, unlike memory cells.

The CDR3 is made up of 20 amino acids. Germline V lookup: CDR1 MNHEY, CDR2 SVGAGI. Remarks on this clonotype: Its antigen remains unidentified.

CD45RO-CCR7+CD27+CD95- marked naive CD8+ T cells. The chain recombines TRBV6-5 with TRBJ1-1; the TCRdb call, TRBD1, lacks DNA for checking. The sample taken for sequencing was naive CXCR3- CD8+ T cells from blood. Regarding subset: CD45RO-CCR7+CD27+CD95- naive CD8+ T cells lacking CXCR3 (TNR3-). This TCR was recovered from a human donor in good health. Some clones in this sample may be carry-over from other donors' samples. CDR3 residues: CASSYGALRDRAASGLEAFF.